Below are 23 T cell receptor beta chains sequenced from a single sample in a study of blood T cells in healthy people across ages. Primers used in a second PCR of roughly 7 to 12 cycles were a sample-barcoded 5' primer and a J-beta primer mix. One entry per CDR3 protein, called by TCRdb with MiXCR from the 5' RACE reads. Here the sample spans roughly 800,000 distinct CDR3 sequences, under 40% being singletons. Sequenced sample: blood. Receptors originate from a man aged 18-30 years in good health.

There are a few counts of this clonotype. The chain employs TRBV4-3 and TRBJ2-7; D is unclear. Deletions cut 0 bases from V and 2 bases from J, with 8 bases between. CDR1 LGHNA and CDR2 YSLEER come from the germline V gene. The CDR3 contains 14 residues. The CDR3 is CASSQEISTYEQYF. The CDR3, as DNA: TGCGCCAGCAGCCAAGAAATCAGCACCTACGAGCAGTACTTC.

This clonotype was recorded a few times. V and J are TRBV27 and TRBJ1-1; TRBD1 aligns across 9 bases. Germline V lookup: CDR1 MNHEY, CDR2 SMNVEV (reference sequence). The CDR3 has 15 residues. Germline trimming cut 10 bases from V and 5 bases from J; bases unmatched to any gene: 14. The DNA of the CDR3 is TGTGCCACATCCCGCCCGGGACAGGGTAGGACTGAAGCTTTCTTT. It encodes CATSRPGQGRTEAFF.

This clonotype showed up just a few times. This sequence joins TRBV2 and TRBJ1-1; D not certain. The V gene lost 3 bases and the J gene lost 1 base, with 6 bases spanning the gap. This CDR3 comprises 13 residues. Germline CDR1 and CDR2: SNHLY and FYNNEI. CDR3 loop: CASSDVRNTEAFF. The CDR3 DNA is TGTGCCAGCAGTGACGTCAGGAACACTGAAGCTTTCTTT.

This clonotype appeared a few times. This chain joins TRBV12-3 or TRBV12-4 and TRBJ2-7; the D gene is possibly TRBD2 (5 bases). V was clipped by 5 bases and J by 6 bases, with 11 bases between them. The CDR3 totals 12 residues. The CDR3 DNA sequence: TGTGCCAGCAGTGCCCCGGGGAGCGAGCAGTACTTC. Translation gives CASSAPGSEQYF.

This clonotype was observed a few times. V usage is TRBV2 and J usage is TRBJ2-1, with 7 bases matching TRBD2. Trimming removed 7 bases from V and 8 bases from J; junction bases left unmatched: 5. The V gene's germline CDR1 is SNHLY and CDR2 FYNNEI. CDR3 size: 12 residues. The CDR3, as DNA: TGTGCCAGCATGGGGAGGGCGCATGAGCAGTTCTTC. This codes for CASMGRAHEQFF.

The rearrangement joins TRBV29-1 to TRBJ2-5; TRBD1 might be the D (5 bases). Trimming shortened V by 2 bases and J by 5 bases, and 12 bases separated the two germline ends. Germline loops: CDR1 SQVTM, CDR2 ANQGSEA. This CDR3 contains 13 residues. The CDR3 sequence is CSVEIGAWETQYF. The CDR3 nucleotides read TGCAGCGTTGAAATAGGGGCATGGGAGACCCAGTACTTC.

The V and J genes are TRBV27 and TRBJ2-5; a possible D gene is TRBD1 (5 bases). The CDR3 is 16 residues long. V was trimmed by 6 bases and J by 11 bases, leaving 28 bases between them. The germline V gene has CDR1 MNHEY and CDR2 SMNVEV (reference sequence). The CDR3 region is CASSTLDRRGYNEQYF. The CDR3 coding sequence is TGTGCCAGCAGCACACTTGACAGACGAGGCTACAATGAGCAGTACTTC.

V is TRBV29-1 and J is TRBJ2-7; 10 positions match TRBD2. Germline V gene sequence: CDR1 SQVTM, CDR2 ANQGSEA. The CDR3 has 14 residues. J gave up 4 bases and V 4 bases, and 7 bases lay outside the gene matches. CDR3 DNA: TGCAGCGTTGTCACTAGCGGGACTCCTTACGAGCAGTACTTC. Protein sequence: CSVVTSGTPYEQYF.

The sample holds a few counts of this clonotype. The chain links TRBV27 to TRBJ2-2, with TRBD2 matching over 12 bases. V shed 5 bases and J 3 bases; nucleotides not matched to a gene: 1. Germline CDR1 reads MNHEY; CDR2 reads SMNVEV (reference sequence). The CDR3 contains 15 residues. Written as DNA, the CDR3 is TGTGCCAGCAGTAGACTAGCGGGGGACACCGGGGAGCTGTTTTTT. Protein: CASSRLAGDTGELFF.

The chain employs TRBV2 and TRBJ2-1, with 7 positions matching TRBD2. Losses at the gene ends were 4 bases for V and 5 bases for J; bases not matched to a gene: 8. In germline, CDR1 is SNHLY, CDR2 FYNNEI. CDR3 length equals 15 residues. CDR3 coding DNA: TGTGCCAGCAGTGGGGTCGGGGGGAAAAACAATGAGCAGTTCTTC. It translates to CASSGVGGKNNEQFF.

The sample holds many counts of this clonotype. This chain links TRBV27 with TRBJ2-1; the match to TRBD1 covers 11 bases. Looked up from germline, CDR1 is MNHEY and CDR2 is SMNVEV (reference sequence). The CDR3 runs to 15 residues. The J segment lost 6 bases and the V segment lost 4 bases, leaving 5 bases of the junction unmatched. CDR3 coding DNA: TGTGCCAGCAGTTCGGGACAGGGGGGCCTCAATGAGCAGTTCTTC. Residues: CASSSGQGGLNEQFF.

The gene calls are TRBV3-1 and TRBJ1-6; TRBD1 is a possible D gene (5 bases). V was cut by 1 base and J by 3 bases, with 7 bases left in between. The CDR3 covers 15 residues. Germline V gene lookup returns CDR1 LGHDT and CDR2 YNNKEL (reference sequence). This CDR3 is CASSQGQNYNSPLHF. The CDR3 coding sequence is TGTGCCAGCAGCCAAGGACAGAACTATAATTCACCCCTCCACTTT.

Many counts were recorded for this clonotype. The chain combines TRBV7-2 with TRBJ2-1; 8 nucleotides match TRBD1. The CDR3 loop spans 16 amino acids. The germline V gene has CDR1 SGHTA and CDR2 FQGNSA. J was trimmed by 3 bases and V by 0 bases; bases with no gene match: 4. The chain's CDR3 is CASSLALGTGYNEQFF. DNA for the CDR3: TGTGCCAGCAGCTTAGCGCTGGGGACAGGCTACAATGAGCAGTTCTTC.

Regarding this clonotype: It is unclear where the CDR3 begins or ends on the DNA, so no DNA is shown, and the CDR3 is as TCRdb lists it. The chain is built from TRBV6-6 and TRBJ2-7; the D segment call TRBD1 is taken from the table without a DNA check. The germline V gene encodes CDR1 MNHNY and CDR2 SVGAGI (reference sequence). The CDR3 is 14 amino acids long, termini counted. This chain's CDR3 is CASSTSTGWYEQYF.

V is TRBV12-3 or TRBV12-4 and J is TRBJ2-1; D call uncertain. The CDR3 is 14 amino acids. Trimming left V 3 bases short and J 8 bases short, with 14 bases between. The CDR3 DNA follows: TGTGCCAGCAGTTTTCGAGACTCCTGGTATGAGCAGTTCTTC. It specifies CASSFRDSWYEQFF.

This chain joins TRBV20-1 and TRBJ2-3; 12 bases are shared with TRBD2. The CDR3 length is 15 residues. The germline V gene has CDR1 DFQATT and CDR2 SNEGSKA (reference sequence). With V trimmed by 6 bases and J by 2 bases, 6 bases remained unmatched. The DNA of the CDR3 is TGCAGTGCGCAAACTAGCGGGGGGCCCACAGATACGCAGTATTTT. It encodes CSAQTSGGPTDTQYF.

This clonotype was detected only a few times. The chain has TRBV14 and TRBJ1-4; D uncertain. Trimming took 4 bases from V and 4 from J, leaving 16 bases between them. CDR1 and CDR2 from the germline V gene are SGHDN and FVKESK. CDR3 size: 16 residues. This CDR3 reads CASSRTIQRLNEKLFF. DNA for the CDR3: TGTGCCAGCAGCCGCACTATACAGAGGCTTAATGAAAAACTGTTTTTT.

This clonotype was seen a handful of times. The J gene is TRBJ1-1, the V gene TRBV7-2, with TRBD1 as a possible D gene (5 bases). CDR1 SGHTA and CDR2 FQGNSA come from the germline V gene. V dropped 2 bases and J dropped 1 base, with 11 bases sitting between them. The CDR3 runs 15 residues. CDR3 coding DNA: TGTGCCAGCAGCTTATCTTGGACACAGAACACTGAAGCTTTCTTT. It yields the protein CASSLSWTQNTEAFF.

This clonotype was seen a handful of times. This chain joins TRBV21-1 and TRBJ2-3; the table's D gene call, TRBD2, was not cross checked with the DNA. TRBV21-1 corresponds to a pseudogene. This CDR3 is built from 16 residues. CDR3 in DNA: TGTGCCAGCAGCAATCGGCTAGCGGGTACCAGAGATACGCAGTATTTT. It specifies CASSNRLAGTRDTQYF.

In this sample, this clonotype turned up many times. The chain uses TRBV12-3 or TRBV12-4 and TRBJ2-1, with unresolved D. The CDR3 length is 13 residues. Trimming cost V 2 bases and J 5 bases, with 7 bases left between them. CDR3 nucleotide sequence: TGTGCCAGCAGTTTAAGAGGAAACAATGAGCAGTTCTTC. Encoded protein: CASSLRGNNEQFF.

The rearrangement links TRBV20-1 to TRBJ2-7; 15 bases agree with TRBD2. J was trimmed by 7 bases and V by 6 bases; bases with no gene match: 16. Germline assignment: CDR1 DFQATT and CDR2 SNEGSKA (reference sequence). CDR3 length equals 17 residues. Written as DNA, the CDR3 is TGCAGTGCCGCCGGGACTAGCGGGGGGCCAATATACAATGAGCAGTACTTC. Encoded protein: CSAAGTSGGPIYNEQYF.

The chain combines TRBV27 with TRBJ2-5, with D possibly called TRBD1 or TRBD2 (6 bases each). The germline V gene has CDR1 MNHEY and CDR2 SMNVEV (reference sequence). The CDR3 sequence is 15 residues long. Trimming removed 0 bases from V and 11 bases from J, with 19 bases in between. CDR3 bases: TGTGCCAGCAGTTTATCGGGGGGCCGGGGGAATGAGCAGTACTTC. Its translation: CASSLSGGRGNEQYF.

This clonotype was seen a few times. This sequence joins TRBV9 and TRBJ1-1; TRBD1 is a possible D gene (5 bases). The germline CDR1 and CDR2 sequences are SGDLS and YYNGEE. Between the trimmed V and J ends, which lost 3 bases and 2 bases, there was a span of 11 bases. This CDR3 is 14 amino acids long. The CDR3 here is CASSAPGRNTEAFF. As DNA, the CDR3 is TGTGCCAGCAGCGCGCCAGGGAGAAACACTGAAGCTTTCTTT.